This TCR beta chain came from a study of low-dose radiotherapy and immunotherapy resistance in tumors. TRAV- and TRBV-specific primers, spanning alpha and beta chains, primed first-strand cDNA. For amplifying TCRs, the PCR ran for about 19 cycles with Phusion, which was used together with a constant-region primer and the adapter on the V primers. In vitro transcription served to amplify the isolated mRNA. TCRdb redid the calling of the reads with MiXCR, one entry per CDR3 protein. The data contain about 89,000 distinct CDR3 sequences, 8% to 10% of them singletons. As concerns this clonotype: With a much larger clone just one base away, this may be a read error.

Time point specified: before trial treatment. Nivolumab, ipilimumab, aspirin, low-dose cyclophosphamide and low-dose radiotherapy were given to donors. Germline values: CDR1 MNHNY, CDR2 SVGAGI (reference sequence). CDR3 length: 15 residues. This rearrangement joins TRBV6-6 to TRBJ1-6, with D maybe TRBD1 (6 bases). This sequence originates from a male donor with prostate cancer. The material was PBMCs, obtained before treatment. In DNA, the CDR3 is TGTGCCTGCAGTTACGGTCAGGGGCTTAATTCACCCCTCCACTTT. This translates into CACSYGQGLNSPLHF.